The 13 T cell receptor beta chains presented below share a single source sample, sequenced in a study of shared clonotypes between healthy human individuals. Method: immunoSEQ multiplex PCR; TCRdb's copy keeps in-frame clones and lacks some. The sample holds millions of clones, approximately 94% seen once. Sequencing was done on a sample of naive CD4+ T cells sorted from blood. Subset denoted: CD45RA+ positively selected. All receptors come from a man between 18 and 35 years old in good health.

The CDR3, as DNA: TGTGCCAGCAGCCCCGGGCAGACTCGCTATGGCTACACCTTC. Protein sequence: CASSPGQTRYGYTF. The rearrangement links TRBV6-6 to TRBJ1-2; no reliable D call. Germline loops: CDR1 MNHNY, CDR2 SVGAGI (reference sequence). The V end was cut by 6 bases, the J end by 4 bases, with 15 bases between. The CDR3 loop spans 14 amino acids.

The CDR3 sequence is CASRPGTVYQETQYF. The CDR3 DNA is TGTGCCAGCAGACCCGGGACAGTGTACCAAGAGACCCAGTACTTC. The chain joins TRBV2 to TRBJ2-5; 7 bases align to TRBD1. V lost 6 bases to trimming and J lost 0 bases; unmatched junction nucleotides: 7. Germline loops: CDR1 SNHLY, CDR2 FYNNEI. The CDR3 totals 15 residues.

The chain employs TRBV11-2 and TRBJ1-5; D uncertain. CDR1 and CDR2 (germline): SGHAT, FQNNGV. V lost 1 base to trimming and J lost 4 bases, with 14 bases between them. This CDR3 is 16 amino acids long. CDR3 sequence: CASSLGLSGWNQPQHF. CDR3 nucleotides: TGTGCCAGCAGCTTAGGTTTGTCAGGCTGGAATCAGCCCCAGCATTTT.

This clone was recorded only once. V and J are TRBV6-1 and TRBJ2-7; weak D call: TRBD2 (6 bases). This CDR3 comprises 13 residues. The germline gives CDR1 MNHNS, CDR2 SASEGT. V was clipped by 10 bases and J by 3 bases, with 16 bases between them. The CDR3 DNA reads TGTGCCACCTTGGGGGGTCAGAGCTACGAGCAGTACTTC. Encoded protein: CATLGGQSYEQYF.

On this clone: This CDR3 is also generated by other DNA sequences in the sample. The CDR3 coding sequence is TGTGCCAGCAGTGAATGGGACAGCTACGAGCAGTACTTC. It specifies CASSEWDSYEQYF. The rearrangement uses TRBV25-1 and TRBJ2-7; 7 bases are shared with TRBD1. The CDR3 sequence is 13 residues long. Germline trimming cut 1 base from V and 3 bases from J; bases unmatched to any gene: 0. Germline V gene data show CDR1 as MGHDK and CDR2 as SYGVNS.

For this clone: This sample includes further DNA sequences coding for the same CDR3. The chain employs TRBV30 and TRBJ1-5; D is unresolved. Trimming took off 0 bases at V and 3 bases at J, with 6 bases between the two ends. The CDR3 has 13 amino acids. Germline CDR1 GTSNPN, CDR2 SVGIG (reference sequence). The CDR3 loop reads CAWSVQDNQPQHF. CDR3 bases: TGTGCCTGGAGTGTCCAGGACAATCAGCCCCAGCATTTT.

The chain combines TRBV7-9 with TRBJ2-7; D unresolved. CDR1 is SEHNR and CDR2 is FQNEAQ in the germline V gene (reference sequence). Trimming stripped 4 bases from V and 4 bases from J, with 5 bases between. This CDR3 has 11 amino acids. The CDR3 loop is CASSSQYEQYF. The CDR3 nucleotides are TGTGCCAGCAGCTCTCAGTACGAGCAGTACTTC.

This clone was seen only once. This chain links TRBV10-2 with TRBJ2-1, with 7 bases that match TRBD2. Looked up from germline, CDR1 is WSHSY and CDR2 is SAAADI. With 4 bases clipped from V and 6 bases from J, the junction kept 9 bases outside the gene matches. This CDR3 region has 15 residues. The CDR3, as DNA: TGCGCCAGCAGTGTCTCTCTGACTAGCATCAATGAGCAGTTCTTC. It encodes CASSVSLTSINEQFF.

The V gene is TRBV18, the J gene TRBJ2-1, with D hard to call. There are 15 residues in the CDR3. The V gene lost 4 bases and the J gene lost 4 bases, with 14 bases spanning the gap. Germline V lookup: CDR1 KGHSH, CDR2 LQKENI. The CDR3, as DNA: TGTGCCAGCTCACAAAAGGGAACAGAGTACAATGAGCAGTTCTTC. The encoded protein is CASSQKGTEYNEQFF. Complete variable domain (other parts from reference TRBV18 and TRBJ2-1): NAGVMQNPRHLVRRRGQEARLRCSPMKGHSHVYWYRQLPEEGLKFMVYLQKENIIDESGMPKERFSAEFPKEGPSILRIQQVVRGDSAAYFCASSQKGTEYNEQFFGPGTRLTVL.

This chain joins TRBV7-2 and TRBJ2-1; 7 bases fit TRBD1. The CDR3 totals 13 residues. The germline CDR1 and CDR2 sequences are SGHTA and FQGNSA. V gave up 5 bases and J gave up 4 bases; unmatched junction bases: 2. As DNA, the CDR3 is TGTGCCAGCAGCCAGGACAGGTACAATGAGCAGTTCTTC. As protein: CASSQDRYNEQFF. Drawing the rest from reference TRBV7-2 and TRBJ2-1, the complete variable domain is GAGVSQSPSNKVTEKGKDVELRCDPISGHTALYWYRQSLGQGLEFLIYFQGNSAPDKSGLPSDRFSAERTGGSVSTLTIQRTQQEDSAVYLCASSQDRYNEQFFGPGTRLTVL.

Points on this clone: One junction end disagrees with the germline gene, perhaps due to a read error. The chain joins TRBV18 to TRBJ1-3; perhaps TRBD1 as D (5 bases). The germline V gene has CDR1 KGHSH and CDR2 LQKENI. CDR3 length: 12 residues. CDR3 region: CASSPGGVTVHF. DNA for the CDR3: TGTGCCAGCTCACCAGGAGGGGTGACCGTGCATTTT.

The CDR3 loop reads CASRYIAGLNYEQYF. The CDR3 DNA follows: TGCGCCAGCAGGTATATAGCGGGATTAAACTACGAGCAGTACTTC. The genes are TRBV5-1 and TRBJ2-7; 8 bases agree with TRBD2. This CDR3 is built from 15 residues. V trimming: 5 bases; J trimming: 3 bases; junction bases outside the gene matches: 10. Germline CDR1 reads SGHRS; CDR2 reads YFSETQ.

The chain uses TRBV28 and TRBJ1-5; D remains ambiguous. V was cut by 8 bases and J by 4 bases, with 18 bases left in between. Germline loops: CDR1 MDHEN, CDR2 SYDVKM. The CDR3 loop spans 15 amino acids. The CDR3 DNA follows: TGTGCCAGCCGCCCGCGGTGGGAGCAGAATCAGCCCCAGCATTTT. This encodes CASRPRWEQNQPQHF.